This entry lists 17 T cell receptor beta chains sequenced from one sample in a study of shared clonotypes between healthy human individuals. CD45RO-negative CD8 cells positively selected for CCR7 made up the naive population, which excluded terminally differentiated effector memory CD45RA+ cells. Repertoires were generated with immunoSEQ multiplex PCR, while TCRdb's copy carries only in-frame clones and drops some. Found here are about 2 million clones, about 95% of them singletons; the top ten hold about 1.1%. Sequenced sample: naive CD8+ T cells sorted from blood. The receptors come from a man between 18 and 29 years old in good health.

The chain couples TRBV7-8 to TRBJ2-3; unclear D gene. CDR3 length: 13 residues. Trimming stripped 5 bases from V and 10 bases from J, with 16 bases between. Germline loops: CDR1 SGHVS, CDR2 FQNEAQ. The CDR3 reads CASSPPGTLAQYF. The CDR3 DNA reads TGTGCCAGCAGCCCCCCCGGCACCCTTGCGCAGTATTTT.

This chain connects TRBV10-3 to TRBJ2-3; D might be TRBD1 or TRBD2, each matching 5 bases. Trimming left V 7 bases short and J 3 bases short, with 11 bases between. The CDR3 length is 13 residues. Germline V gene lookup returns CDR1 ENHRY and CDR2 SYGVKD. CDR3 DNA: TGTGCCATCATGGGGGTGGGAACAGATACGCAGTATTTT. Translation: CAIMGVGTDTQYF.

The V gene is TRBV5-1, the J gene TRBJ2-7; D ambiguous. CDR3 length equals 14 residues. Trimming left V 4 bases short and J 2 bases short, with 13 bases between. From germline, CDR1 is SGHRS and CDR2 YFSETQ. CDR3 protein: CASSPVVEAYEQYF. The CDR3 DNA reads TGCGCCAGCAGCCCAGTTGTTGAGGCCTACGAGCAGTACTTC.

This chain links TRBV7-9 with TRBJ2-7; unclear D gene. This CDR3 is 16 amino acids long. Germline-derived CDR1 and CDR2 are SEHNR and FQNEAQ (reference sequence). V gave up 1 base and J gave up 2 bases, with 15 bases separating them. CDR3: CASSLDFAVRAYEQYF. In DNA, the CDR3 is TGTGCCAGCAGCTTAGATTTTGCGGTCCGCGCCTACGAGCAGTACTTC.

The chain carries TRBV29-1 and TRBJ2-7; D uncertain. The CDR3 runs 13 residues. The germline V gene encodes CDR1 SQVTM and CDR2 ANQGSEA. V lost 5 bases, J lost 2 bases, and 13 bases lay in between. The CDR3 DNA reads TGCAGCGTTTTAACCAGCTTTGCCTACGAGCAGTACTTC. Residues: CSVLTSFAYEQYF.

The rearrangement joins TRBV6-1 to TRBJ2-7; the match to TRBD1 covers 10 bases. The CDR3 is 16 residues long. Germline lookup yields CDR1 MNHNS and CDR2 SASEGT. The trim removed 4 bases at V and 5 bases at J, leaving 11 bases unmatched. DNA for the CDR3: TGTGCCAGCAGTGGCCTCGGGGGGACAGGGGAACACGAGCAGTACTTC. It encodes CASSGLGGTGEHEQYF.

The rearrangement joins TRBV7-9 to TRBJ2-3; the D gene is possibly TRBD2 (6 bases). V shed 8 bases and J shed 4 bases, with 13 bases lying between them. Germline V gene data show CDR1 as SEHNR and CDR2 as FQNEAQ (reference sequence). This CDR3 has 13 amino acids. CDR3 coding DNA: TGTGCCAGCGGAGGGATAGCCGCAGATACGCAGTATTTT. It translates to CASGGIAADTQYF.

The gene calls are TRBV10-1 and TRBJ2-1; 11 nucleotides match TRBD2. This CDR3 comprises 16 residues. Germline loops: CDR1 WNHNN, CDR2 SYGVQD (reference sequence). The V gene end was trimmed by 2 bases and the J gene end by 8 bases; junction bases not matched to a gene: 8. CDR3 DNA sequence: TGCGCCAGCAGTGAGCCCGGGACTAGCGGCCTGGATGAGCAGTTCTTC. Translated: CASSEPGTSGLDEQFF.

As for this clone: The sample contains more than one DNA sequence encoding this CDR3. The chain employs TRBV4-1 and TRBJ1-2; 10 bases are shared with TRBD1. J was trimmed by 2 bases and V by 1 base; bases with no gene match: 1. This CDR3 comprises 15 residues. Germline V CDR1 and CDR2: MGHRA, YSYEKL. Here the CDR3 reads CASSQVGQGNYGYTF. DNA of the CDR3: TGCGCCAGCAGCCAAGTGGGACAGGGGAACTATGGCTACACCTTC.

In this sample, this clone turned up a few times. The sample holds other DNA sequences that translate to the same CDR3. This chain joins TRBV7-9 and TRBJ2-7; 7 bases are shared with TRBD1. Germline values: CDR1 SEHNR, CDR2 FQNEAQ (reference sequence). The CDR3 has 13 residues. The V segment lost 4 bases and the J segment 3 bases; nucleotides outside the gene matches: 3. CDR3 in amino acids: CASSSRDSYEQYF. In nucleotides, the CDR3 is TGTGCCAGCAGCTCCCGGGACAGCTACGAGCAGTACTTC.

V usage is TRBV10-1 and J usage is TRBJ2-3; 8 bases fit TRBD2. The trim removed 4 bases at V and 0 bases at J, leaving 3 bases unmatched. The CDR3 is 15 residues long. CDR1 is WNHNN and CDR2 is SYGVQD in the germline V gene (reference sequence). The CDR3 DNA reads TGCGCCAGCAGTGGAGCGGGAGTAAGCACAGATACGCAGTATTTT. Translating it yields CASSGAGVSTDTQYF.

This chain links TRBV9 with TRBJ1-1, with D perhaps matching TRBD1 (6 bases). The length of the CDR3 is 14 residues. Germline V gene data show CDR1 as SGDLS and CDR2 as YYNGEE. Trimming stripped 4 bases from V and 11 bases from J, with 21 bases between. CDR3 in amino acids: CASSPGGPGVEAFF. For the CDR3, the DNA is TGTGCCAGCAGCCCCGGGGGGCCAGGGGTCGAGGCTTTCTTT. The whole variable domain, remainder taken from reference TRBV9 and TRBJ1-1, is DSGVTQTPKHLITATGQRVTLRCSPRSGDLSVYWYQQSLDQGLQFLIQYYNGEERAKGNILERFSAQQFPDLHSELNLSSLELGDSALYFCASSPGGPGVEAFFGQGTRLTVV.

This clone has only one observation. The genes are TRBV4-3 and TRBJ2-7, with 9 bases that match TRBD1. Germline V gene data show CDR1 as LGHNA and CDR2 as YSLEER. The trim removed 0 bases at V and 1 base at J, leaving 4 bases unmatched. The CDR3 contains 16 residues. CDR3 nucleotide sequence: TGCGCCAGCAGCCAAGATGTCGGACAGGGGTCCTACGAGCAGTACTTC. This codes for CASSQDVGQGSYEQYF.

V is TRBV19 and J is TRBJ2-7; 10 nucleotides align to TRBD1. The germline V gene encodes CDR1 LNHDA and CDR2 SQIVND (reference sequence). The CDR3 consists of 15 residues. Germline trimming cut 3 bases from V and 7 bases from J; bases unmatched to any gene: 9. The CDR3 DNA is TGTGCCAGTAGTATCAGTTGGACAGGGGGTTGGGAGCAGTACTTC. Translating gives CASSISWTGGWEQYF.

A remark on this clone: Other DNA sequences within the sample encode an identical CDR3. J is TRBJ1-1 and V is TRBV19; D gene uncertain. Germline values: CDR1 LNHDA, CDR2 SQIVND (reference sequence). The CDR3 totals 13 residues. Between the trimmed V and J ends, which lost 3 bases and 3 bases, there was a span of 8 bases. The CDR3 bases are TGTGCCAGTAGTATTGGTGGCTACACTGAAGCTTTCTTT. Protein: CASSIGGYTEAFF. Full variable domain (missing parts from reference TRBV19 and TRBJ1-1): DGGITQSPKYLFRKEGQNVTLSCEQNLNHDAMYWYRQDPGQGLRLIYYSQIVNDFQKGDIAEGYSVSREKKESFPLTVTSAQKNPTAFYLCASSIGGYTEAFFGQGTRLTVV.

The V and J genes are TRBV27 and TRBJ1-6; the D gene is possibly TRBD1 (5 bases). The CDR3 spans 14 residues. The V and J ends lost 4 bases and 8 bases respectively, with 12 bases between them. Per the germline V gene, CDR1 is MNHEY and CDR2 is SMNVEV (reference sequence). Here the CDR3 reads CASSWWGSDSPLHF. DNA for the CDR3: TGTGCCAGCAGTTGGTGGGGCTCCGATTCACCCCTCCACTTT.

The chain carries TRBV11-2 and TRBJ2-3; no reliable D call. Germline V gene data show CDR1 as SGHAT and CDR2 as FQNNGV. The length of the CDR3 is 17 residues. V dropped 0 bases and J dropped 1 base, with 14 bases sitting between them. The CDR3 DNA reads as TGTGCCAGCAGCTTAGATAAGCCCGGTCTGGGCACAGATACGCAGTATTTT. Protein: CASSLDKPGLGTDTQYF.